This T cell receptor (beta chain) derives from a study of T cells after yellow fever vaccination. Using its own MiXCR run on the 5' RACE reads, TCRdb lists one record per CDR3 protein. The table has just under 600,000 distinct CDR3 sequences, roughly 14% seen once; the top ten hold around an eighth. This clonotype was counted ten times or more. The germline V gene encodes CDR1 MNHEY and CDR2 SMNVEV (reference sequence). V lost 5 bases to trimming and J lost 0 bases; unmatched junction nucleotides: 3. The length of the CDR3 is 14 residues. Sequences were derived from PBMCs, sampled on the day of the yellow fever booster vaccination. This sequence originates from a man between 25 and 39 years old who received the YFV17D yellow fever vaccine. The J gene is TRBJ2-7, the V gene TRBV27; 8 bases are a match to TRBD1. DNA of the CDR3: TGTGCCAGCAGTGGACAGGGTAGCTCCTACGAGCAGTACTTC. Translating it yields CASSGQGSSYEQYF.